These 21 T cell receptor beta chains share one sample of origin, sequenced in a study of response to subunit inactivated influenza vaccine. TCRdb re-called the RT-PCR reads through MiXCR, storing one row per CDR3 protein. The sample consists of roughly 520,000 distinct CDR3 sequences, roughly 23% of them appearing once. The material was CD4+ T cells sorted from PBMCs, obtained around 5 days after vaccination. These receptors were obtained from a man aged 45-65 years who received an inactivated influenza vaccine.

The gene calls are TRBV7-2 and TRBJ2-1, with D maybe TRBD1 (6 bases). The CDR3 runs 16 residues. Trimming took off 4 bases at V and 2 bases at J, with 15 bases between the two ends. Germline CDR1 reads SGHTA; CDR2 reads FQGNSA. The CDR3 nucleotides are TGTGCCAGCAGCTCCCCCCAGGGGTGGCCCTACAATGAGCAGTTCTTC. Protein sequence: CASSSPQGWPYNEQFF.

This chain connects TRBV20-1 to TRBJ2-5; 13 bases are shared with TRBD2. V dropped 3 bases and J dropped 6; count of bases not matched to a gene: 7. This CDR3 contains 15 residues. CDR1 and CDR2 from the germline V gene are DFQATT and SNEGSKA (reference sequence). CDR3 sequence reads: CSARSSTSGRKTQYF. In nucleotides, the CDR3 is TGCAGTGCTAGGTCTTCGACTAGCGGGAGGAAGACCCAGTACTTC.

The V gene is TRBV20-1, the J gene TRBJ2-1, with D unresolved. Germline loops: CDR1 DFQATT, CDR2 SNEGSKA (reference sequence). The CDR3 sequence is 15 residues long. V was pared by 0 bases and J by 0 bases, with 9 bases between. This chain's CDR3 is CSARDRSGSYNEQFF. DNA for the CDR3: TGCAGTGCTAGAGATCGGTCAGGCTCCTACAATGAGCAGTTCTTC.

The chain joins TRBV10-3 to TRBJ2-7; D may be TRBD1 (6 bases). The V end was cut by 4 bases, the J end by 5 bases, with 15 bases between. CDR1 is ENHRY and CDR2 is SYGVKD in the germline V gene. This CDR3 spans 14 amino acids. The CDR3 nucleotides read TGTGCCATCAGTGTATCAGGGGCGCTGGACGAGCAGTACTTC. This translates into CAISVSGALDEQYF.

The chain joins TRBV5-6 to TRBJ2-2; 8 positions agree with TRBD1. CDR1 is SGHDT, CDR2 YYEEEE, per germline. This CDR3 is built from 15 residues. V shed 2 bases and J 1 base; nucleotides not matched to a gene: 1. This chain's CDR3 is CASSFGTGNTGELFF. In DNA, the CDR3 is TGTGCCAGCAGCTTCGGGACAGGGAACACCGGGGAGCTGTTTTTT.

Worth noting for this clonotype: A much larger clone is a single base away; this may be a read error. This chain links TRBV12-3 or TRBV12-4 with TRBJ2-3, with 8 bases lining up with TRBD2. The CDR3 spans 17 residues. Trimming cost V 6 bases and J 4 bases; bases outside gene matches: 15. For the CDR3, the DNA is TGTGCCAGCAGACCGGGACTAGTGGGGGGCCCTGCAGATACGCAGTATTTT. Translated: CASRPGLVGGPADTQYF.

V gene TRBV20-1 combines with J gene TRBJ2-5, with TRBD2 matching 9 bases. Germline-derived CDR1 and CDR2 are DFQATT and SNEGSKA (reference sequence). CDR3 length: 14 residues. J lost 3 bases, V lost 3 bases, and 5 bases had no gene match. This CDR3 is CSASAGGPKETQYF. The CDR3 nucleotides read TGCAGTGCTAGCGCGGGGGGGCCTAAAGAGACCCAGTACTTC.

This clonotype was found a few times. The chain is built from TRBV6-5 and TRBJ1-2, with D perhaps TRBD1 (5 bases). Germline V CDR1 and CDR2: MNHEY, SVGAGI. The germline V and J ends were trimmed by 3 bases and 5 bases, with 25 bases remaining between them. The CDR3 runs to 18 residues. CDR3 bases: TGTGCCAGCAGTTATTTGGGGGTTTCCCCGAGATCCTATTATGGCTACACCTTC. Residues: CASSYLGVSPRSYYGYTF.

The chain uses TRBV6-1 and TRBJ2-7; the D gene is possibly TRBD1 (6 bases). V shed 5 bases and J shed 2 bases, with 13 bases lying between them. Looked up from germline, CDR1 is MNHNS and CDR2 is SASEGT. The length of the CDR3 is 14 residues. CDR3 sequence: CASSQETGPYEQYF. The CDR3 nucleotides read TGTGCCAGCAGTCAAGAGACAGGACCCTACGAGCAGTACTTC.

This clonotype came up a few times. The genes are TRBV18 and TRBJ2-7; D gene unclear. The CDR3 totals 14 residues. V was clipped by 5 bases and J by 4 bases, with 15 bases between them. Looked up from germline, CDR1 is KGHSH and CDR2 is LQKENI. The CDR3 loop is CASSLPTLAYEQYF. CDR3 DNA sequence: TGTGCCAGCTCATTACCCACTCTCGCGTACGAGCAGTACTTC.

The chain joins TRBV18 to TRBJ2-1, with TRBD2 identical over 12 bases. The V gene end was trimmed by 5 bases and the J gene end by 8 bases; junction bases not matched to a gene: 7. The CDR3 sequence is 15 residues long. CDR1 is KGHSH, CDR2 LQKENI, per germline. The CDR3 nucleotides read TGTGCCAGCTCATCAAGACTAGCGGGAGACTATGAGCAGTTCTTC. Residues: CASSSRLAGDYEQFF.

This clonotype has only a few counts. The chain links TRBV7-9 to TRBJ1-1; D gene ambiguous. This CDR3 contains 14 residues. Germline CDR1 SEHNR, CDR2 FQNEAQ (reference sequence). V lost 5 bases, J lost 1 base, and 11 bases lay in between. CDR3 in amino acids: CASSPRVGNTEAFF. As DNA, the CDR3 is TGTGCCAGCAGCCCCCGGGTGGGGAACACTGAAGCTTTCTTT.

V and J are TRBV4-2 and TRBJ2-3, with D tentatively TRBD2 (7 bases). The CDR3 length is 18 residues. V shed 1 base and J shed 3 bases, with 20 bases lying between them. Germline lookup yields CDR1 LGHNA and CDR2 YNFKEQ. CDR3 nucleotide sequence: TGTGCCAGCAGCCAAGTGGGGGGGCGATCTTTATCGACAGATACGCAGTATTTT. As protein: CASSQVGGRSLSTDTQYF.

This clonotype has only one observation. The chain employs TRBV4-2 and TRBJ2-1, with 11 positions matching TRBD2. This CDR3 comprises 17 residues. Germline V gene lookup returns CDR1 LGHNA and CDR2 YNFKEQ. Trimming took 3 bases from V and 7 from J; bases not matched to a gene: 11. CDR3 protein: CASSHLLTSGSGNEQFF. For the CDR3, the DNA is TGTGCCAGCAGCCACCTCCTTACTAGCGGGAGTGGGAATGAGCAGTTCTTC.

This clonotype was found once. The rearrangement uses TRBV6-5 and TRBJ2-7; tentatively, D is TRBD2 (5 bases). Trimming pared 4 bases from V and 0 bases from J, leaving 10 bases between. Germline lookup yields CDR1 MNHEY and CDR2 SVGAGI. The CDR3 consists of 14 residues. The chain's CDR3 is CASSSGISSYEQYF. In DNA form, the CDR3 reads TGTGCCAGCAGTTCCGGGATAAGCTCCTACGAGCAGTACTTC.

DNA of the CDR3: TGTGCCAGCAGGCAACCAGGTGCTGGGGCCAACGTCCTGACTTTC. It translates to CASRQPGAGANVLTF. This chain connects TRBV6-1 to TRBJ2-6; D gene uncertain. V was trimmed by 6 bases and J by 2 bases, leaving 11 bases between them. The CDR3 contains 15 residues. Germline CDR1 MNHNS, CDR2 SASEGT.

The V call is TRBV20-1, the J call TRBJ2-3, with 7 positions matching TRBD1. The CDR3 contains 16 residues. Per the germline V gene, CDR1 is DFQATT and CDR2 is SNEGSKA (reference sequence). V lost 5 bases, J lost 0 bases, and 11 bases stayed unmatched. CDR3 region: CSAQNPTGRSTDTQYF. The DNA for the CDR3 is TGCAGTGCTCAGAATCCGACAGGGAGAAGCACAGATACGCAGTATTTT.

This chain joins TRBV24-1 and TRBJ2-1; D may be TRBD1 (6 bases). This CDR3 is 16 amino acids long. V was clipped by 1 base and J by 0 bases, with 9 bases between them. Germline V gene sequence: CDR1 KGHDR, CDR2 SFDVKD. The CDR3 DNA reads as TGTGCCACCAGTGATTTTAGGACAGACTCCTACAATGAGCAGTTCTTC. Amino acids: CATSDFRTDSYNEQFF.

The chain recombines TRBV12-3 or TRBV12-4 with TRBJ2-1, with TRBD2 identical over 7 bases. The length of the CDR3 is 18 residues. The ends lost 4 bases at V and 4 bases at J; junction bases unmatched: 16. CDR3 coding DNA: TGTGCCAGCAGTTCCCGGGGGAGGGGAGGCCGGTTTTACAATGAGCAGTTCTTC. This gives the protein CASSSRGRGGRFYNEQFF.

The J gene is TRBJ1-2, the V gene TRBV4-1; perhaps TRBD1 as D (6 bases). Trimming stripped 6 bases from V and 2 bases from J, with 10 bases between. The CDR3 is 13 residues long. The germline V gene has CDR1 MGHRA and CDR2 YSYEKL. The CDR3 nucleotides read TGCGCCAGCAGGGCGGACAGCAACTATGGCTACACCTTC. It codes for CASRADSNYGYTF.

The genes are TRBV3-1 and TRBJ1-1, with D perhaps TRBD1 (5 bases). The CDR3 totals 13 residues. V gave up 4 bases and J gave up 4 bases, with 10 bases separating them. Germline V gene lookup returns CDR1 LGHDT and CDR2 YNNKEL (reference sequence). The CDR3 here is CASSPTGITEAFF. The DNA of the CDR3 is TGTGCCAGCAGCCCTACAGGTATCACTGAAGCTTTCTTT.